The next 21 T cell receptor beta chains were all read from a single sample in a study of identical twins. TCRdb re-derived calls from the 5' RACE reads in MiXCR, one entry per CDR3 protein. The table records fewer than 550,000 distinct CDR3 sequences, around an eighth of them present only once. This same sample was also part of a study on yellow fever vaccine responses in identical twins.

What was sequenced was CD4+ T cells sorted from blood. The receptor source for this set is a woman between 18 and 29 years old in good health.

About this clonotype itself: Its ends do not fully match the called genes, so a read error is possible. This chain links TRBV6-2 or TRBV6-3 with TRBJ2-7; D is uncertain. Germline V gene lookup returns CDR1 MNHEY and CDR2 SVGEGT. CDR3 length: 15 residues. The CDR3 sequence: CAGSFVGRNSYEQYF. CDR3 nucleotides: TGTGCCGGCAGTTTCGTGGGCCGGAACTCCTACGAGCAGTACTTC.

The chain couples TRBV6-1 to TRBJ2-1; TRBD1 matches 7 bases. The CDR3 runs 14 residues. Germline trimming cut 11 bases from V and 6 bases from J; bases unmatched to any gene: 13. In germline, CDR1 is MNHNS, CDR2 SASEGT. For the CDR3, the DNA is TGTGCCGCAAAACAGGGGAAGGGCTTCAATGAGCAGTTCTTC. It codes for CAAKQGKGFNEQFF.

The V call is TRBV7-2, the J call TRBJ2-5; D may be TRBD2 (5 bases). V lost 4 bases and J lost 0, with 12 bases in between. The CDR3 extends over 15 amino acids. Germline assignment: CDR1 SGHTA and CDR2 FQGNSA. CDR3 region: CASSSGSWYQETQYF. CDR3 nucleotide sequence: TGTGCCAGCAGCTCGGGGAGCTGGTACCAAGAGACCCAGTACTTC.

This clonotype appeared a few times. The chain has TRBV29-1 and TRBJ2-5; D may be TRBD2 (7 bases). V lost 6 bases and J 7 bases, leaving 21 bases between the germline ends. Germline CDR1 is SQVTM and CDR2 is ANQGSEA. CDR3 length equals 14 residues. The CDR3 nucleotides are TGCAGCGTGGCACTCAGGGGTGGGGAGGGGACCCAGTACTTC. Translating it yields CSVALRGGEGTQYF.

In this sample, this clonotype turned up a few times. The genes are TRBV29-1 and TRBJ1-2, with a possible D match to TRBD1 (5 bases). This CDR3 has 12 amino acids. V was pared by 7 bases and J by 6 bases, with 15 bases between. From germline, CDR1 is SQVTM and CDR2 ANQGSEA. The DNA for the CDR3 is TGCAGCGGCGTTGAGGGGACCGATGGCTACACCTTC. Its protein is CSGVEGTDGYTF.

This clonotype showed up many times. The chain has TRBV5-4 and TRBJ2-1; 7 bases fit TRBD2. Per germline, CDR1 SGHNT and CDR2 YYREEE (reference sequence). J was trimmed by 9 bases and V by 3 bases; bases with no gene match: 3. CDR3 length: 12 amino acids. CDR3 sequence reads: CASSSREGEQFF. CDR3 coding DNA: TGTGCCAGCAGCTCCAGGGAGGGTGAGCAGTTCTTC.

The chain couples TRBV19 to TRBJ2-4; 10 nucleotides match TRBD2. The V gene's germline CDR1 is LNHDA and CDR2 SQIVND (reference sequence). The J segment lost 2 bases and the V segment lost 4 bases, leaving 2 bases of the junction unmatched. The CDR3 is made up of 15 amino acids. The CDR3: CASSNSGRSKNIQYF. As DNA, the CDR3 is TGTGCCAGTAGTAATAGCGGGAGGTCCAAAAACATTCAGTACTTC.

The chain joins TRBV6-1 to TRBJ2-5, with TRBD2 matching over 12 bases. The germline V gene encodes CDR1 MNHNS and CDR2 SASEGT. The length of the CDR3 is 15 residues. V trimming: 7 bases; J trimming: 5 bases; junction bases outside the gene matches: 8. The CDR3 loop reads CASTELAGGPETQYF. In nucleotides, the CDR3 is TGTGCCAGCACCGAACTAGCGGGAGGTCCCGAGACCCAGTACTTC.

This clonotype was seen at least ten times. The V and J genes are TRBV5-1 and TRBJ2-4; 9 nucleotides agree with TRBD1. Germline V gives CDR1 SGHRS, CDR2 YFSETQ. This CDR3 region has 15 residues. Unmatched junction bases numbered 8, after V lost 4 bases and J lost 6 bases. The CDR3 coding sequence is TGCGCCAGCAGCCGGGTTCCGGGACAGGGAAACATTCAGTACTTC. Amino acids: CASSRVPGQGNIQYF.

This clonotype was seen more than once but under ten times. This chain uses TRBV6-2 or TRBV6-3 with TRBJ2-2; the match to TRBD2 covers 12 bases. J lost 6 bases, V lost 4 bases, and 9 bases had no gene match. The CDR3 has 17 residues. In germline, CDR1 is MNHEY, CDR2 SVGEGT. The CDR3, as DNA: TGTGCCAGCAGTTCGACCCGACTAGCGGGAGTACCCGGGGAGCTGTTTTTT. Encoded protein: CASSSTRLAGVPGELFF.

This clonotype came up a few times. The V and J genes are TRBV12-3 or TRBV12-4 and TRBJ2-1; 7 bases are shared with TRBD1. CDR3 size: 16 residues. Unmatched junction bases numbered 9, after V lost 3 bases and J lost 4 bases. The CDR3 region has the DNA TGTGCCAGCAGTTTGGGTGGACAGGCGGCATACAATGAGCAGTTCTTC. This translates into CASSLGGQAAYNEQFF.

There are many counts of this clonotype. The chain is built from TRBV3-1 and TRBJ2-4, with TRBD2 as a possible D gene (6 bases). Looked up from germline, CDR1 is LGHDT and CDR2 is YNNKEL (reference sequence). Trimming left V 0 bases short and J 12 bases short, with 15 bases between. This CDR3 spans 14 amino acids. In nucleotides, the CDR3 is TGTGCCAGCAGCCAAGATGGTAGCGGACTACCTCAGTACTTC. Protein: CASSQDGSGLPQYF.

CDR3 residues: CASSKSPSDWSYTQYF. As DNA, the CDR3 is TGTGCCAGCAGCAAATCTCCCTCGGACTGGTCGTATACGCAGTATTTT. The V call is TRBV21-1, the J call TRBJ2-3; TRBD2 reflects the table's D call only, with no check against the DNA. TRBV21-1 constitutes a pseudogene. This CDR3 has 16 amino acids.

V is TRBV28 and J is TRBJ2-2; 8 nucleotides line up with TRBD2. Germline V gives CDR1 MDHEN, CDR2 SYDVKM. The CDR3 sequence is 15 residues long. Trimming took 6 bases from V and 4 from J; bases not matched to a gene: 7. CDR3 region: CASSETSVATGELFF. CDR3 nucleotide sequence: TGTGCCAGCAGCGAGACTAGCGTCGCCACCGGGGAGCTGTTTTTT.

This clonotype was seen a few times. J is TRBJ1-5 and V is TRBV20-1, with a tentative D call TRBD1 (5 bases). Germline CDR1 DFQATT, CDR2 SNEGSKA (reference sequence). CDR3 length equals 14 residues. Between the trimmed V and J ends, which lost 6 bases and 1 base, there was a span of 13 bases. Written as DNA, the CDR3 is TGCAGTGCCCCCTCCGGACAAAGCAATCAGCCCCAGCATTTT. This sequence encodes CSAPSGQSNQPQHF.

The chain uses TRBV5-1 and TRBJ2-3, with TRBD1 matching 8 bases. The CDR3 covers 15 residues. Per germline, CDR1 SGHRS and CDR2 YFSETQ. J gave up 1 base and V 4 bases, and 5 bases lay outside the gene matches. CDR3 loop: CASSTPTGGTDTQYF. The CDR3 region has the DNA TGCGCCAGCAGCACCCCGACAGGGGGCACAGATACGCAGTATTTT.

The V gene is TRBV12-3 or TRBV12-4, the J gene TRBJ2-3; 7 bases are shared with TRBD2. Losses at the gene ends were 7 bases for V and 6 bases for J; bases not matched to a gene: 13. The CDR3 spans 15 residues. The CDR3 DNA sequence: TGTGCCAGCAACGGGCGGGGCGGGAGTAAGGATACGCAGTATTTT. This gives the protein CASNGRGGSKDTQYF.

A few counts support this clonotype. The chain joins TRBV5-6 to TRBJ2-7; TRBD2 might be the D (5 bases). Germline CDR1 and CDR2: SGHDT and YYEEEE. The CDR3 is made up of 16 amino acids. V lost 3 bases, J lost 3 bases, and 19 bases lay in between. The CDR3: CASSYLSRTGFYEQYF. CDR3 DNA sequence: TGTGCCAGCAGCTATCTGTCCAGGACGGGGTTCTACGAGCAGTACTTC.

The V gene is TRBV3-1, the J gene TRBJ2-7; TRBD2 aligns across 12 bases. The germline V gene encodes CDR1 LGHDT and CDR2 YNNKEL (reference sequence). The junction had 14 bases not matched to a gene; V was cut back by 4 bases and J by 7 bases. This CDR3 spans 17 amino acids. CDR3 loop: CASSLPSGLAGPGEQYF. The DNA of the CDR3 is TGTGCCAGCAGCCTGCCTTCTGGACTAGCGGGACCGGGGGAGCAGTACTTC.

This clonotype showed up just a few times. The chain employs TRBV15 and TRBJ2-3; D gene ambiguous. Germline V gives CDR1 LNHNV, CDR2 YYDKDF (reference sequence). V was clipped by 0 bases and J by 4 bases, with 11 bases between them. This CDR3 is built from 15 residues. The CDR3 reads CATSREAGFADTQYF. The CDR3 DNA is TGTGCCACCAGCAGAGAGGCAGGTTTCGCAGATACGCAGTATTTT.

For the CDR3, the DNA is TGTGCCACCAGCAGGGATACAGGCACCGGTAACATTCAGTACTTC. This sequence encodes CATSRDTGTGNIQYF. The rearrangement uses TRBV15 and TRBJ2-4; weak D call: TRBD1 (5 bases). Germline V gene data show CDR1 as LNHNV and CDR2 as YYDKDF (reference sequence). The CDR3 length is 15 residues. Trimming removed 3 bases from V and 7 bases from J, with 16 bases in between.